This T cell receptor (beta chain) comes out of a study of tumor and adjacent non-tumor tissue in lung cancer (dated 2018 in TCRdb). About the study as a whole: By cancer type, the cohort comprised some 13 adenocarcinoma patients, 2 squamous cell carcinoma patients and 1 small cell lung cancer patient. The roughly 15 patients were aged about 31 to 76 years, included around 10 men and 5 women, and had TNM stage I to III disease. Sequencing produced 130,000,000 or so productive TCRbeta reads in total, an average of about 4.17 million reads per sample. Bulk TCRbeta repertoires were compared between lung tumor tissue and matched distant non-tumor lung tissue obtained from 15 lung cancer patients. For each patient, one tumor sample and one normal lung sample were taken, giving thirty paired specimens that underwent TCRbeta CDR3 sequencing. The paper's findings and limits, for the study overall: TCR diversity (inverse Simpson) was significantly higher in tumor than in normal lung tissue (roughly 430 vs 170, P = 0.0075, Mann-Whitney U test). The methods do not name the sequencing platform or mention unique molecular identifiers. Only roughly 14 patients were included in the cohort, and the need for larger samples and more detailed clinical data was noted by the authors. Significantly higher TCR diversity was found in younger patients, and higher tumor TCR diversity was associated with shorter overall and disease-free survival. Peripheral blood was not sequenced, so blood TCRbeta repertoires in these lung cancer patients were not examined. A significantly larger cumulative share of the repertoire was made up by the top 100 clones in normal lung than in tumor tissue.

RNA was isolated from bulk unsorted tissue, and RNA quality was assessed with a NanoDrop ND-1000 and an Agilent 2100. The donors were newly diagnosed lung cancer patients admitted for thoracic surgery in China from August to November 2014 who had not received prior chemotherapy. Patients with previous radiotherapy or chemotherapy, or with another concurrent cancer, were excluded from the study. Pieces of surgical tissue measuring about 1-2 cm3 were kept in RNAlater solution and held at -80 degrees C until needed. The table lists this clonotype with a few counts. This clone's antigen is unknown. No clone much larger than this one lies a single base away; base qualities are absent. Library generation was performed with multiplex PCR. Instrument used: Illumina HiSeq 2500. TCRbeta libraries were constructed through three rounds of nested PCR with primers (Table S4) according to protocols adapted from ARM-PCR. Before sequencing, PCR products in the 200-500 bp range were cut out of the gel and cleaned up using the QIAquick gel extraction kit. Regarding the original processing steps: Trimmomatic was used to clean the reads, FLASH merged the cleaned reads into complete CDR3 sequences, and MiTCR assigned the sequences to V(D)J germline segments. Clonal diversity was computed as the inverse Simpson's index with VDJtools. Productive reads were defined as in-frame sequences without a premature stop codon. The raw public data were reprocessed by TCRdb itself: fastp quality trimming at Q25, MiXCR clonotype calling, in-frame beta chains only. Entries are consolidated by CDR3 protein sequence, retaining the most common genes and DNA. The V and J calls shown here were made by TCRdb, not taken from the authors' results. This sample is represented by fewer than 150,000 distinct CDR3 sequences; approximately 64% of them were singletons. Over 15% of the sample is held by the ten biggest clonotypes.

Trimming leaves V shorter by 2 bases and J shorter by 0 bases, with the junction holding 3 bases beyond the gene matches. The germline V gene yields SGHRS for CDR1 and YFSETQ for CDR2. The CDR3, from cysteine to phenylalanine, totals 17 residues. The read is trimmed to its CDR3 DNA, 51 bases read in frame from base 1. Sequencing used lung tumor tissue. This chain is built from TRBV5-1 and TRBJ2-3; 13 bases in between match TRBD2. The receptor comes from a man aged 60 to 69 with small cell lung cancer. The CDR3 protein is CASSFGLAGASTDTQYF. The nucleotide sequence is TGCGCCAGCAGCTTTGGACTAGCGGGAGCTAGCACAGATACGCAGTATTTT.